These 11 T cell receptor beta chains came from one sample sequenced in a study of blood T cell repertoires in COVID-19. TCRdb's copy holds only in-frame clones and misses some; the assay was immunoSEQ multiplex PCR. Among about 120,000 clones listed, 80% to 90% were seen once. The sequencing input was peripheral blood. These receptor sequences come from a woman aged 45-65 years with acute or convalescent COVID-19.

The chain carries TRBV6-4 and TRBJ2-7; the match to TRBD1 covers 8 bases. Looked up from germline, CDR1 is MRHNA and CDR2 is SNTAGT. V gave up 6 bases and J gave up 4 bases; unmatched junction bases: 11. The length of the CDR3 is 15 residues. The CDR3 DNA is TGTGCCAGCAGCCTCCGGGACAGGACCGCTTACGAGCAGTACTTC. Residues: CASSLRDRTAYEQYF.

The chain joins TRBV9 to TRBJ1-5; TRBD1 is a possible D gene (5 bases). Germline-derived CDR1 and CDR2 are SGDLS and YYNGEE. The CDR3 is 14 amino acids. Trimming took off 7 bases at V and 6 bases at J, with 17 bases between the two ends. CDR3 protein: CASGEGVPGQPQHF. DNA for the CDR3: TGTGCCAGCGGCGAAGGGGTCCCGGGTCAGCCCCAGCATTTT.

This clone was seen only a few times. The CDR3 reads CASSISSSPLHF. The DNA for the CDR3 is TGTGCCAGTAGTATCTCCAGTTCACCCCTCCACTTT. The chain combines TRBV19 with TRBJ1-6; D is unresolved. Deletions cut 3 bases from V and 9 bases from J, with 6 bases between. In germline, CDR1 is LNHDA, CDR2 SQIVND (reference sequence). This CDR3 is 12 amino acids long.

The DNA for the CDR3 is TGTGCCACCAGCAGAGAACCTGGAGGAGGGGAGACCCAGTACTTC. Translated, it gives CATSREPGGGETQYF. The V gene is TRBV15, the J gene TRBJ2-5; possibly TRBD2 for D (6 bases). The V end was cut by 0 bases, the J end by 5 bases, with 13 bases between. The length of the CDR3 is 15 residues. From germline, CDR1 is LNHNV and CDR2 YYDKDF (reference sequence).

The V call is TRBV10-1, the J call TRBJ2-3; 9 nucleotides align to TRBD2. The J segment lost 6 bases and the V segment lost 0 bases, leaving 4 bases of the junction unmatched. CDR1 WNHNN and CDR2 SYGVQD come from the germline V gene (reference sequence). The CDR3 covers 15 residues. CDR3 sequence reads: CASSESAGGRDTQYF. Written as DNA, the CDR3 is TGCGCCAGCAGTGAGTCGGCGGGAGGGCGGGATACGCAGTATTTT.

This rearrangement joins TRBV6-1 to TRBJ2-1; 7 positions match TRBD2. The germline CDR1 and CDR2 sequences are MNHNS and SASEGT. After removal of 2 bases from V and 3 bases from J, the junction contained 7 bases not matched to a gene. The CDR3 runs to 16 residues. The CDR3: CASSENLAAIYNEQFF. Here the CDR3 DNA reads TGTGCCAGCAGTGAAAATCTAGCGGCCATCTACAATGAGCAGTTCTTC.

CDR3 coding DNA: TGTGCCAGCAGTTTGACAGGGAGAGAGACCCAGTACTTC. It yields the protein CASSLTGRETQYF. V usage is TRBV12-3 or TRBV12-4 and J usage is TRBJ2-5; 7 positions agree with TRBD1. CDR3 length equals 13 residues. Trimming cost V 3 bases and J 4 bases; bases outside gene matches: 2.

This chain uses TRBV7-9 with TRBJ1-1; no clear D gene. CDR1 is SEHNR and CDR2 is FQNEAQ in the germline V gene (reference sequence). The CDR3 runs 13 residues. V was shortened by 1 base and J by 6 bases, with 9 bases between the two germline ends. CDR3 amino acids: CASSLGSVPEAFF. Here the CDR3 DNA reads TGTGCCAGCAGCTTAGGATCGGTTCCTGAAGCTTTCTTT.

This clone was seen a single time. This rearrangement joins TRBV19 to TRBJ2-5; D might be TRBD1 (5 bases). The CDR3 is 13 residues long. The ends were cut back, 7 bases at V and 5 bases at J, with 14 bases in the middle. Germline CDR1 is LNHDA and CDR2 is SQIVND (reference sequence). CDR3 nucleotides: TGTGCCAGTAAAAGGGGTCCACGTGAGACCCAGTACTTC. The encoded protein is CASKRGPRETQYF.

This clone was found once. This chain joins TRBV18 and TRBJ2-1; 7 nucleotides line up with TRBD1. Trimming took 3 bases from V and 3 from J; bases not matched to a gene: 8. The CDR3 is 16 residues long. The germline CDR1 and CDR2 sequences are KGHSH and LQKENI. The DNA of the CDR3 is TGTGCCAGCTCACCCTCCCTCGCAGGGGGCTACAATGAGCAGTTCTTC. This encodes CASSPSLAGGYNEQFF.

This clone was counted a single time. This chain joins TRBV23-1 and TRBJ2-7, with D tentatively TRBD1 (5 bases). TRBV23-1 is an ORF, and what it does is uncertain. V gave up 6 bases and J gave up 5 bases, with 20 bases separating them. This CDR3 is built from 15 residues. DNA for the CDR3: TGCGCCAGCAGACCCCCGGGCAGGGAAGAGGACGAGCAGTACTTC. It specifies CASRPPGREEDEQYF.